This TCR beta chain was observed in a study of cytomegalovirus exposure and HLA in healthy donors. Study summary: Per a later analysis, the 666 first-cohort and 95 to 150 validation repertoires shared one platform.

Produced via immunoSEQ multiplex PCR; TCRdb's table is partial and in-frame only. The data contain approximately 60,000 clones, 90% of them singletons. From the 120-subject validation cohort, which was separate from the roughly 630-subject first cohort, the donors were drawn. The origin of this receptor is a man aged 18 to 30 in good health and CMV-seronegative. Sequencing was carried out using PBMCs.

Here the CDR3 DNA reads TGTGCCAGCAAGCAGCGGGCTAACCAAGAGACCCAGTACTTC. Encoded protein: CASKQRANQETQYF. The chain combines TRBV2 with TRBJ2-5; maybe TRBD2 (6 bases). The V gene lost 7 bases and the J gene lost 0 bases, with 12 bases spanning the gap. Germline CDR1 reads SNHLY; CDR2 reads FYNNEI. CDR3 length equals 14 residues.